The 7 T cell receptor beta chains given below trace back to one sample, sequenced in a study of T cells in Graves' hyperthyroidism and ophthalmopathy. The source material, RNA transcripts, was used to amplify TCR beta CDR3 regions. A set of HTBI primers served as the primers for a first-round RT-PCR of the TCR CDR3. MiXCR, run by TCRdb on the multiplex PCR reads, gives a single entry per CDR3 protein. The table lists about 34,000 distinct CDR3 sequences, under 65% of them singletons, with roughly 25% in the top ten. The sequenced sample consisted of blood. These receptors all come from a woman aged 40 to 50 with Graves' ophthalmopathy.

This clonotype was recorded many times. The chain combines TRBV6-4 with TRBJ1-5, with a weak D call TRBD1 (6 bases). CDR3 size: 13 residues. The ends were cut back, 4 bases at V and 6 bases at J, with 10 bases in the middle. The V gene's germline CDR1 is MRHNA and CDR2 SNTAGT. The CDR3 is CASSVQGGQPQHF. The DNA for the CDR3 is TGTGCCAGCAGTGTACAGGGCGGTCAGCCCCAGCATTTT.

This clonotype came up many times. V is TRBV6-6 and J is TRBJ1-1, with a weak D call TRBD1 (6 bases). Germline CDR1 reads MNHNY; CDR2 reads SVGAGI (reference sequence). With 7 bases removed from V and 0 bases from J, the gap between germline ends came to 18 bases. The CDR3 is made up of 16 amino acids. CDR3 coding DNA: TGTGCCAGCACGACTCACAACCAGGGGATGAACACTGAAGCTTTCTTT. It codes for CASTTHNQGMNTEAFF.

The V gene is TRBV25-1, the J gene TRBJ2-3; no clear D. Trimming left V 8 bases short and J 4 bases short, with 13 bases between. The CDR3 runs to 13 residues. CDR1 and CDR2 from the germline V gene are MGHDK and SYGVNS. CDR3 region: CASLEGLADTQYF. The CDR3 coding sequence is TGTGCCAGCTTGGAAGGGTTGGCAGATACGCAGTATTTT.

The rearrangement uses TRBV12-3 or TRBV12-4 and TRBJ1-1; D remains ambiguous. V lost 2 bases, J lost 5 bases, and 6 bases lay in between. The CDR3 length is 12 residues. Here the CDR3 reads CASSLSGTEAFF. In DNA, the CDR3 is TGTGCCAGCAGTTTATCGGGAACTGAAGCTTTCTTT.

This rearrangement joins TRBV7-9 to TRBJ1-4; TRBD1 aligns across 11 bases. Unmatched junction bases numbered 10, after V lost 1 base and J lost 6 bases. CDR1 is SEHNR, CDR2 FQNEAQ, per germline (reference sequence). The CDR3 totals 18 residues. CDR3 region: CASSLDASRTGGDEKLFF. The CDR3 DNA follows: TGTGCCAGCAGCTTAGATGCATCGAGGACAGGGGGCGATGAAAAACTGTTTTTT.

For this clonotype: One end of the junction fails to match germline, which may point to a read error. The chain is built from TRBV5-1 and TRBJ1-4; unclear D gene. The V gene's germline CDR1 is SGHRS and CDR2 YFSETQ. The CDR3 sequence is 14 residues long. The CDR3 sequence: CASCLNGDNEKLFF. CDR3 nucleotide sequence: TGTGCCAGCTGCTTGAACGGGGATAATGAAAAACTGTTTTTT.

The CDR3 reads CSARDSSGMGETQYF. The CDR3 nucleotides are TGCAGTGCTAGAGATTCCAGCGGGATGGGAGAGACCCAGTACTTC. The J gene is TRBJ2-5, the V gene TRBV20-1; 7 nucleotides agree with TRBD2. The CDR3 runs 15 residues. Germline trimming cut 0 bases from V and 4 bases from J; bases unmatched to any gene: 8. Germline V gives CDR1 DFQATT, CDR2 SNEGSKA (reference sequence).